This TCR beta chain derives from a study of T cell responses to AZD1222 COVID-19 vaccine. Notes on the study in general: Donors skewed white British and female; clonal diversity was possibly underestimated.

Sequenced by immunoSEQ multiplex PCR; TCRdb stores in-frame clones only, minus some. The data contain around 120,000 clones, 88% of them singletons. This clone was recorded a few times. The antigen is not known. The CDR3 loop spans 17 amino acids. The germline V and J ends were trimmed by 0 bases and 5 bases, with 19 bases remaining between them. Germline CDR1 reads LNHNV; CDR2 reads YYDKDF (reference sequence). V is TRBV15 and J is TRBJ2-5, with D possibly called TRBD1 or TRBD2 (5 bases each). The sequenced sample was peripheral blood, obtained on day 0 of MenACWY control vaccination. The origin of this receptor is an adult in good health. The CDR3, as DNA: TGTGCCACCAGCAGAGAAGTTTCGGGGCCTCGTGGGGAGACCCAGTACTTC. Translating gives CATSREVSGPRGETQYF.